This T cell receptor (beta chain) was identified in a study of T cell responses to AZD1222 COVID-19 vaccine. Study-wide results and caveats: Spike-specific TCR breadth and depth grew following two AZD1222 doses.

The protocol was immunoSEQ multiplex PCR, while the TCRdb copy is restricted to in-frame clones and leaves out a portion. The sample has 80,000 or so clones; roughly 82% are singletons. Germline loops: CDR1 SGHRS, CDR2 YFSETQ. V lost 0 bases and J 7 bases, leaving 11 bases between the germline ends. The CDR3 is 14 amino acids. This clone has only one observation. Its antigen is still unknown. The receptor's source is an adult in good health. The sample was peripheral blood, taken on day 0 of AZD1222 vaccination. This chain links TRBV5-1 with TRBJ2-1, with a tentative D call TRBD2 (6 bases). The CDR3 sequence: CASSLDPGRNEQFF. CDR3 in DNA: TGCGCCAGCAGCTTGGATCCCGGGAGAAATGAGCAGTTCTTC.